A single sample gave rise to the 20 T cell receptor beta chains below, sequenced in a study of T cell changes during pregnancy in multiple sclerosis. Method: immunoSEQ multiplex PCR; TCRdb's copy keeps in-frame clones and lacks some. The sample lists some 38,000 clones; 80% to 95% were seen once. Source: CD4+ T cells from peripheral blood mononuclear cells, taken after pregnancy. The origin of the receptors is a female donor in good health, enrolled as a control in a pregnancy study.

The CDR3 sequence: CASSVVGRGYNEQFF. CDR3 coding DNA: TGTGCCAGCAGCGTAGTTGGGCGGGGGTACAATGAGCAGTTCTTC. The chain links TRBV9 to TRBJ2-1; 7 positions agree with TRBD2. This CDR3 has 15 amino acids. In germline, CDR1 is SGDLS, CDR2 YYNGEE. Trimming took 0 bases from V and 4 from J; bases not matched to a gene: 4.

V is TRBV9 and J is TRBJ2-1; 7 positions match TRBD2. The junction had 7 bases not matched to a gene; V was cut back by 0 bases and J by 4 bases. From germline, CDR1 is SGDLS and CDR2 YYNGEE. The CDR3 loop spans 16 amino acids. CDR3 DNA: TGTGCCAGCAGCGTAGGAGTACGGCGGGAGTACAATGAGCAGTTCTTC. Translation gives CASSVGVRREYNEQFF.

The V and J genes are TRBV6-4 and TRBJ2-1; TRBD2 is a possible D gene (6 bases). Germline CDR1 reads MRHNA; CDR2 reads SNTAGT. The CDR3 is 13 residues long. Trimming removed 4 bases from V and 7 bases from J, with 11 bases in between. The CDR3 sequence is CASSGLRGNEQFF. DNA for the CDR3: TGTGCCAGCAGTGGACTCCGGGGGAATGAGCAGTTCTTC.

This chain uses TRBV25-1 with TRBJ2-3, with 9 nucleotides matching TRBD1. The CDR3 consists of 15 residues. J was trimmed by 5 bases and V by 2 bases; bases with no gene match: 5. Germline loops: CDR1 MGHDK, CDR2 SYGVNS. The CDR3 protein is CASSEPGQGGDTQYF. In nucleotides, the CDR3 is TGTGCCAGCAGTGAACCGGGACAGGGAGGAGATACGCAGTATTTT.

This chain connects TRBV4-3 to TRBJ1-6, with D maybe TRBD1 (5 bases). V shed 1 base and J shed 11 bases, with 24 bases lying between them. The CDR3 extends over 18 amino acids. Germline lookup yields CDR1 LGHNA and CDR2 YSLEER. The CDR3 coding sequence is TGCGCCAGCAGCCAAGTGGGGATTCAGGGCACCCGGCCCCCACCCCTCCACTTT. Its protein product is CASSQVGIQGTRPPPLHF.

The V call is TRBV18, the J call TRBJ2-2, with D maybe TRBD2 (6 bases). Germline V gene sequence: CDR1 KGHSH, CDR2 LQKENI. The CDR3 extends over 14 amino acids. Trimming removed 5 bases from V and 4 bases from J, with 11 bases in between. The CDR3 loop reads CASSTGAVTGELFF. CDR3 coding DNA: TGTGCCAGCTCAACGGGAGCGGTCACCGGGGAGCTGTTTTTT. The full variable domain, its missing parts supplied by reference TRBV18 and TRBJ2-2, is NAGVMQNPRHLVRRRGQEARLRCSPMKGHSHVYWYRQLPEEGLKFMVYLQKENIIDESGMPKERFSAEFPKEGPSILRIQQVVRGDSAAYFCASSTGAVTGELFFGEGSRLTVL.

The chain links TRBV5-1 to TRBJ2-1; possible D gene TRBD2, 6 bases. Germline values: CDR1 SGHRS, CDR2 YFSETQ. The CDR3 runs to 15 residues. V dropped 6 bases and J dropped 0 bases, with 13 bases sitting between them. The CDR3 region is CASNLGGVSYNEQFF. The DNA for the CDR3 is TGCGCCAGCAATCTCGGGGGAGTCTCCTACAATGAGCAGTTCTTC.

The chain's CDR3 is CSARQVNEQFF. CDR3 DNA sequence: TGCAGTGCTCGCCAGGTAAATGAGCAGTTCTTC. The rearrangement links TRBV20-1 to TRBJ2-1; D is uncertain. Trimming shortened V by 5 bases and J by 7 bases, and 9 bases separated the two germline ends. The CDR3 runs to 11 residues. Germline V gene lookup returns CDR1 DFQATT and CDR2 SNEGSKA (reference sequence).

The chain carries TRBV5-6 and TRBJ2-7; 7 positions match TRBD2. The CDR3 is 14 residues long. Germline V gene sequence: CDR1 SGHDT, CDR2 YYEEEE. V was pared by 7 bases and J by 4 bases, with 11 bases of the junction left unmatched. As DNA, the CDR3 is TGTGCCAGCGTAGGCCGGGACTACCGGTACGAGCAGTACTTC. It is translated as CASVGRDYRYEQYF.

V usage is TRBV19 and J usage is TRBJ2-7; possibly TRBD1 for D (5 bases). CDR3 length: 14 residues. Deletions cut 6 bases from V and 0 bases from J, with 12 bases between. Germline loops: CDR1 LNHDA, CDR2 SQIVND (reference sequence). The CDR3 DNA is TGTGCCAGTAGAGACAGCGCGAGCTCCTACGAGCAGTACTTC. Encoded protein: CASRDSASSYEQYF.

The rearrangement uses TRBV5-5 and TRBJ2-2; maybe TRBD2 (6 bases). This CDR3 region has 15 residues. From germline, CDR1 is SGHKS and CDR2 YYEKEE (reference sequence). The germline V and J ends were trimmed by 6 bases and 2 bases, with 14 bases remaining between them. The CDR3 sequence: CASTPRTTNTGELFF. The CDR3 DNA sequence: TGTGCCAGCACCCCAAGGACTACTAACACCGGGGAGCTGTTTTTT.

The CDR3 spells CASSYIPTGRGLGYTF. The DNA for the CDR3 is TGTGCCAGCAGTTACATCCCGACAGGCCGCGGGCTTGGCTACACCTTC. The chain is built from TRBV6-5 and TRBJ1-2; tentatively, D is TRBD1 (6 bases). Trimming removed 2 bases from V and 7 bases from J, with 20 bases in between. Germline V gene sequence: CDR1 MNHEY, CDR2 SVGAGI. This CDR3 is 16 amino acids long.

This chain joins TRBV6-5 and TRBJ2-7; 8 bases agree with TRBD2. The CDR3 loop spans 15 amino acids. V lost 6 bases, J lost 0 bases, and 7 bases stayed unmatched. Germline V gene sequence: CDR1 MNHEY, CDR2 SVGAGI. CDR3 protein: CASSATSGSSYEQYF. CDR3 sequence (DNA): TGTGCCAGCAGCGCAACTAGCGGTAGCTCCTACGAGCAGTACTTC.

This rearrangement joins TRBV7-2 to TRBJ2-7, with D possibly being TRBD2 (6 bases). Trimming pared 7 bases from V and 0 bases from J, leaving 19 bases between. Germline values: CDR1 SGHTA, CDR2 FQGNSA. The CDR3 covers 16 residues. The CDR3 reads CASIPPGRDFSYEQYF. The DNA of the CDR3 is TGTGCCAGCATCCCTCCGGGGCGGGACTTCTCCTACGAGCAGTACTTC. Full variable domain (remainder filled in from reference TRBV7-2 and TRBJ2-7): GAGVSQSPSNKVTEKGKDVELRCDPISGHTALYWYRQSLGQGLEFLIYFQGNSAPDKSGLPSDRFSAERTGGSVSTLTIQRTQQEDSAVYLCASIPPGRDFSYEQYFGPGTRLTVT.

V usage is TRBV19 and J usage is TRBJ2-2; possible D gene TRBD1, 6 bases. This CDR3 is built from 15 residues. V was shortened by 10 bases and J by 1 base, with 16 bases between the two germline ends. Looked up from germline, CDR1 is LNHDA and CDR2 is SQIVND (reference sequence). The CDR3 sequence: CATKGHPVNTGELFF. CDR3 nucleotide sequence: TGTGCCACGAAGGGACACCCGGTGAACACCGGGGAGCTGTTTTTT.

The CDR3 region is CASSAGYGYTF. CDR3 DNA: TGTGCCAGCAGTGCGGGGTATGGCTACACCTTC. The gene calls are TRBV2 and TRBJ1-2; unclear D gene. Germline V gene sequence: CDR1 SNHLY, CDR2 FYNNEI. This CDR3 contains 11 residues. With 4 bases removed from V and 5 bases from J, the gap between germline ends came to 5 bases.

The chain couples TRBV30 to TRBJ2-3; D ambiguous. Trimming left V 3 bases short and J 0 bases short, with 7 bases between. The CDR3 totals 13 residues. The V gene's germline CDR1 is GTSNPN and CDR2 SVGIG (reference sequence). CDR3 residues: CAWSDSSTDTQYF. Here the CDR3 DNA reads TGTGCCTGGAGCGACTCTAGCACAGATACGCAGTATTTT.

The chain couples TRBV9 to TRBJ2-7, with 7 bases identical to TRBD2. CDR1 SGDLS and CDR2 YYNGEE come from the germline V gene. This CDR3 has 15 amino acids. V was clipped by 0 bases and J by 2 bases; unmatched bases: 5. The CDR3 here is CASSVAGGTTYEQYF. Here the CDR3 DNA reads TGTGCCAGCAGCGTAGCGGGCGGGACTACCTACGAGCAGTACTTC.

This chain links TRBV4-3 with TRBJ1-6; no clear D gene. Trimming removed 1 base from V and 5 bases from J, with 3 bases in between. The germline V gene has CDR1 LGHNA and CDR2 YSLEER. The CDR3 runs to 13 residues. The CDR3 coding sequence is TGCGCCAGCAGCCAAGTAAATAATTCACCCCTCCACTTT. This encodes CASSQVNNSPLHF.

This clone was observed once. The genes are TRBV10-3 and TRBJ1-2, with 9 nucleotides matching TRBD1. Looked up from germline, CDR1 is ENHRY and CDR2 is SYGVKD. This CDR3 has 16 amino acids. V lost 6 bases, J lost 0 bases, and 8 bases stayed unmatched. As DNA, the CDR3 is TGTGCCATCAGGTCCGGGACAGGGATCTCTAACTATGGCTACACCTTC. This gives the protein CAIRSGTGISNYGYTF.